This T cell receptor beta chain was sequenced for a study of Graves' ophthalmopathy and Graves' hyperthyroidism. All donors with ophthalmopathy were recorded as having moderate-to-severe activity, CAS ≥3, NOSPECS ≥4 and a duration under 3 months. None of the included patients had other autoimmune diseases, uncontrolled infections, pregnancy or lactation, as these led to exclusion. Diagnostic conclusions were grounded in clinical symptoms, serum thyroxine, TRAb, thyroid ultrasound and orbital computed tomography. PBMCs were density-gradient isolated from roughly 9.5 ml fresh blood. This clonotype came up many times. From RNA, the CDR3 regions of TCR beta chains were amplified and sequenced. HTBI primers primed a first-round RT-PCR, and a second-round multiplex PCR followed. Each CDR3 protein gets one entry after TCRdb re-called the multiplex PCR reads with MiXCR. The top ten hold over 8% of the sample, which has around 470,000 distinct CDR3 sequences, 14% seen once.

This clonotype was sampled from a woman aged 30 to 39 with Graves' ophthalmopathy. The specimen sequenced was blood.

The CDR3 nucleotides are TGCAGCGTTGAAGATTGGCGGGAGGGCTACGAGCAGTACTTC. It yields the protein CSVEDWREGYEQYF. This chain links TRBV29-1 with TRBJ2-7; 9 bases line up with TRBD2. Germline CDR1 SQVTM, CDR2 ANQGSEA. The CDR3 sequence is 14 residues long. With V trimmed by 0 bases and J by 3 bases, 3 bases remained unmatched.